These T cell receptor beta chains were read from a single sample in a study of T cells in Graves' hyperthyroidism and ophthalmopathy. A single record per CDR3 protein comes from TCRdb applying MiXCR to the multiplex PCR reads. Of around 400,000 distinct CDR3 sequences in the sample, approximately 14% are singletons; the top ten hold roughly a quarter. The sequenced sample consisted of blood. The receptors shown here come from a woman in her late teens or twenties with Graves' hyperthyroidism that later progressed to Graves' ophthalmopathy. Each CDR3 is given with its conserved first and last residue. A D gene is named only where the DNA matches it firmly. Where a row states a size, it is once, few, many or the class of an expanded clone; other rows omit it.

TRBD1	TRBJ2-7	TRBV6-1	many	CASAGQGASYEQYF	TGTGCCAGCGCTGGACAGGGGGCTTCCTACGAGCAGTACTTC
-	TRBJ2-3	TRBV9	-	CASSVLARWGDTQYF	TGTGCCAGCAGCGTATTGGCTAGATGGGGAGATACGCAGTATTTT
-	TRBJ1-2	TRBV13	many	CASSRDIERDYGYTF	TGTGCCAGCTCCCGGGACATAGAGCGCGACTATGGCTACACCTTC
TRBD1	TRBJ1-2	TRBV10-3	-	CAISAGTGTYGYTF	TGTGCCATCAGTGCCGGGACAGGGACCTATGGCTACACCTTC
-	TRBJ2-5	TRBV28	many	CASSLPGSFGETQYF	TGTGCCAGCAGTCTCCCAGGGAGTTTTGGGGAGACCCAGTACTTC
-	TRBJ2-5	TRBV5-1	-	CASSLEGARETQYF	TGCGCCAGCAGCTTGGAAGGGGCAAGAGAGACCCAGTACTTC
-	TRBJ1-5	TRBV20-1	many	CSAREGGVQPQHF	TGCAGTGCTAGGGAAGGGGGGGTCCAGCCCCAGCATTTT
-	TRBJ2-5	TRBV7-9	many	CASTPRGETQYF	TGTGCCAGCACCCCTAGGGGCGAGACCCAGTACTTC
-	TRBJ2-1	TRBV7-2	many	CASSLPEGLAKLKGNEQFF	TGTGCCAGCAGCCTCCCTGAGGGTCTGGCCAAGCTAAAAGGGAATGAGCAGTTCTTC
-	TRBJ2-1	TRBV11-2	many	CAGSLSTYNEQFF	TGTGCCGGATCCCTTAGCACCTACAATGAGCAGTTCTTC
TRBD1	TRBJ2-2	TRBV18	many	CASSPIGTGLTGELFF	TGTGCCAGCTCACCAATCGGGACAGGGCTCACCGGGGAGCTGTTTTTT
TRBD2	TRBJ2-1	TRBV7-2	once	CASSLVGLAGASNNEQFF	TGTGCCAGCAGCTTGGTAGGCCTAGCGGGAGCCTCTAACAATGAGCAGTTCTTC
-	TRBJ2-7	TRBV29-1	many	CSVARGLSYEQYF	TGCAGCGTTGCTCGGGGCCTCTCCTACGAGCAGTACTTC
TRBD2	TRBJ2-6	TRBV4-1	few	CASSQFRLAGNSGANVLTF	TGCGCCAGCAGCCAATTCCGACTAGCGGGAAACTCTGGGGCCAACGTCCTGACTTTC
-	TRBJ2-7	TRBV6-2/TRBV6-3	-	CASSYSRNEQYF	TGTGCCAGCAGTTACTCGCGGAACGAGCAGTACTTC
-	TRBJ2-7	TRBV19	few	CASSITSGPPNEQYF	TGTGCCAGTAGTATCACCTCGGGACCGCCAAACGAGCAGTACTTC
TRBD2	TRBJ2-1	TRBV7-9	many	CASSPTAGFVDEQFF	TGTGCCAGCAGCCCTACAGCGGGATTTGTGGATGAGCAGTTCTTC
-	TRBJ2-2	TRBV29-1	-	CSGTLGTNTGELFF	TGCAGCGGGACGCTAGGCACGAACACCGGGGAGCTGTTTTTT
-	TRBJ2-7	TRBV7-2	many	CASSLTIGFYEQYF	TGTGCCAGCAGTTTGACTATCGGATTCTACGAGCAGTACTTC
-	TRBJ2-1	TRBV6-1	-	CASGTAGSYNEQFF	TGTGCCAGCGGGACAGCGGGCTCCTACAATGAGCAGTTCTTC
-	TRBJ2-7	TRBV27	-	CASSLSETGPSYEQYF	TGTGCCAGCAGTTTATCCGAGACTGGCCCCTCCTACGAGCAGTACTTC
-	TRBJ1-1	TRBV5-1	-	CASSPREPGTEAFF	TGCGCCAGCAGCCCCAGGGAACCGGGCACTGAAGCTTTCTTT
TRBD2	TRBJ2-7	TRBV27	many	CASSLLGLGDEQYF	TGTGCCAGCAGTTTATTGGGACTAGGAGACGAGCAGTACTTC
-	TRBJ2-7	TRBV7-2	many	CASSLGFGTATYEQYF	TGTGCCAGCAGCTTAGGTTTTGGGACGGCAACCTACGAGCAGTACTTC
-	TRBJ1-1	TRBV3-1	many	CASMMGGRNTEAFF	TGTGCCAGCATGATGGGGGGGCGGAACACTGAAGCTTTCTTT
-	TRBJ1-2	TRBV6-2/TRBV6-3	-	CASSSRRGGGYTF	TGTGCCAGCAGTTCGAGACGGGGGGGGGGCTACACCTTC
TRBD2	TRBJ2-1	TRBV6-2/TRBV6-3	many	CASSGDRTSGMDNEQFF	TGTGCCAGCAGTGGTGACCGGACTAGCGGGATGGACAATGAGCAGTTCTTC
TRBD1	TRBJ1-6	TRBV28	-	CASSFPGQGTRNYNSPLHF	TGTGCCAGCAGTTTCCCCGGACAGGGGACCCGAAACTATAATTCACCCCTCCACTTT
-	TRBJ2-7	TRBV20-1	few	CSARYGGNNYEQYF	TGCAGTGCTAGATATGGAGGGAACAACTACGAGCAGTACTTC
-	TRBJ1-6	TRBV30	many	CAWRVQGFSPLHF	TGTGCCTGGAGGGTGCAGGGCTTTTCACCCCTCCACTTT
TRBD2	TRBJ2-3	TRBV4-2	many	CASSSRTSGVTDTQYF	TGTGCCAGCAGCTCGCGGACTAGCGGAGTCACAGATACGCAGTATTTT
-	TRBJ2-5	TRBV5-1	many	CASSPVRGARVVETQYF	TGCGCCAGCAGCCCAGTCCGTGGGGCGCGGGTCGTGGAGACCCAGTACTTC
-	TRBJ2-1	TRBV6-5	many	CASSYSGQPGDEQFF	TGTGCCAGCAGTTACTCCGGACAGCCCGGGGATGAGCAGTTCTTC
TRBD2	TRBJ2-1	TRBV20-1	many	CSARPTSGSNKGGIYNEQFF	TGCAGTGCTAGACCCACTAGCGGGAGTAATAAAGGAGGCATCTACAATGAGCAGTTCTTC
TRBD1	TRBJ2-6	TRBV18	few	CASSPLTGTYSGANVLTF	TGTGCCAGCTCACCTTTGACAGGGACATACTCTGGGGCCAACGTCCTGACTTTC
-	TRBJ2-2	TRBV5-6	few	CASSFTGWNTGELFF	TGTGCCAGCAGCTTTACCGGGTGGAACACCGGGGAGCTGTTTTTT
TRBD1	TRBJ2-3	TRBV5-1	many	CASSNTGVGATDTQYF	TGCGCCAGCAGCAACACAGGGGTGGGGGCCACAGATACGCAGTATTTT
TRBD2	TRBJ2-1	TRBV18	many	CASSPRVAGFYEQFF	TGTGCCAGCTCGCCCAGGGTAGCGGGATTTTATGAGCAGTTCTTC
-	TRBJ2-1	TRBV7-3	many	CASGMGSYNEQFF	TGTGCCAGCGGTATGGGCTCCTACAATGAGCAGTTCTTC
TRBD1	TRBJ1-2	TRBV20-1	many	CSAPRQGSYGYTF	TGCAGTGCCCCGAGACAGGGGAGCTATGGCTACACCTTC